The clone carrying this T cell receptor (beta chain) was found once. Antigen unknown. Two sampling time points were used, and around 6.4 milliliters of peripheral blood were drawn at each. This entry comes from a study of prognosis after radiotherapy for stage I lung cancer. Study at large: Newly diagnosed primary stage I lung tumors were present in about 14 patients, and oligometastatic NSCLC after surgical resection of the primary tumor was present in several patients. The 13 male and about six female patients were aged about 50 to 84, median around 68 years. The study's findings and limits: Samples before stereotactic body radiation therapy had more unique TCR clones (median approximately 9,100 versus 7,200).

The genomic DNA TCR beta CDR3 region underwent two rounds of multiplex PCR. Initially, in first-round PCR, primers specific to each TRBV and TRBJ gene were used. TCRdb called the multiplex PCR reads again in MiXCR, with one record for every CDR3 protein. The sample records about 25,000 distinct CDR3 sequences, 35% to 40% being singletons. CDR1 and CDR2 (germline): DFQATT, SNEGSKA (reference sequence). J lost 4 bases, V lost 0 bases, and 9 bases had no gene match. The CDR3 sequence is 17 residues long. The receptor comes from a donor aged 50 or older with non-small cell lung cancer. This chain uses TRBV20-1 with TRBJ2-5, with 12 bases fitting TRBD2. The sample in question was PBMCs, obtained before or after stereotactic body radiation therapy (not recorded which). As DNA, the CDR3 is TGCAGTGCTAGAGATCTGTCCCTAGCGGGAGGGTCAGAGACCCAGTACTTC. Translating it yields CSARDLSLAGGSETQYF.